This T cell receptor (beta chain) was retrieved from a study of cytomegalovirus exposure and HLA in healthy donors. Study-level points and caveats: CMV serostatus was the only immune exposure information that was available. The study recorded 160 or so TCR beta chains that were cytomegalovirus-associated.

Regarding this clone: The antigen is undetermined.

Per the germline V gene, CDR1 is SGHAT and CDR2 is FQNNGV. After removal of 5 bases from V and 7 bases from J, the junction contained 14 bases not matched to a gene. The CDR3 sequence is 15 residues long. Researchers ran the PCR with 60 Vbeta and 13 Jbeta primers. Some clones are missing from TCRdb's copy, which holds only in-frame ones; the method was immunoSEQ multiplex PCR. This table has 120,000 to 150,000 clones, approximately 78% appearing once. The rearrangement uses TRBV11-2 and TRBJ2-7, with 7 bases that match TRBD1. The origin of this receptor is a man younger than 35 in good health and CMV-seropositive. Sequencing used PBMCs. This chain's CDR3 is CASSVRDSRPQEQYF. As DNA, the CDR3 is TGTGCCAGCAGCGTACGGGACAGCCGCCCTCAGGAGCAGTACTTC.